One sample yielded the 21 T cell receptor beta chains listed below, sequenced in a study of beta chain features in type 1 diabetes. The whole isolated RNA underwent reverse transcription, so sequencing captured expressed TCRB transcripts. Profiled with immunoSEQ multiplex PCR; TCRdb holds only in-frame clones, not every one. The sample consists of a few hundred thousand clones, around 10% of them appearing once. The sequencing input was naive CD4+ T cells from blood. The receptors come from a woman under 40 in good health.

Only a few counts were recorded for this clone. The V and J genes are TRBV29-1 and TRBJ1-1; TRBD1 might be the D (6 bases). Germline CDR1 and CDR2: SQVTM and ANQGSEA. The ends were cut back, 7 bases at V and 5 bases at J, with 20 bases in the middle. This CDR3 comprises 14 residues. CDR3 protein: CSAQTGIGDTEAFF. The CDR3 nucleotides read TGCAGCGCACAAACAGGGATAGGTGATACTGAAGCTTTCTTT.

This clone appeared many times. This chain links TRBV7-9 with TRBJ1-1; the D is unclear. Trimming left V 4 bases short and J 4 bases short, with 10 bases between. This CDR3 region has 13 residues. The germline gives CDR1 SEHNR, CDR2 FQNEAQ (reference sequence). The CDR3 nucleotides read TGTGCCAGCAGCTCCACGGAGGGCACTGAAGCTTTCTTT. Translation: CASSSTEGTEAFF.

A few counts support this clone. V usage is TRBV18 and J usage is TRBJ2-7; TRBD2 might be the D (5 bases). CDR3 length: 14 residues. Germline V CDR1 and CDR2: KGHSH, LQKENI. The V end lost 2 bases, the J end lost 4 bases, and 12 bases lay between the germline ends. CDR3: CASSPGLEVYEQYF. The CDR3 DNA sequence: TGTGCCAGCTCACCAGGACTGGAAGTATACGAGCAGTACTTC.

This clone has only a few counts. The CDR3 here is CASSQEAASNQPQHF. The CDR3 coding sequence is TGCGCCAGCAGCCAAGAGGCCGCTAGCAATCAGCCCCAGCATTTT. V gene TRBV4-3 combines with J gene TRBJ1-5; D is uncertain. CDR1 and CDR2 (germline): LGHNA, YSLEER. V was trimmed by 0 bases and J by 0 bases, leaving 6 bases between them. The CDR3 runs to 15 residues.

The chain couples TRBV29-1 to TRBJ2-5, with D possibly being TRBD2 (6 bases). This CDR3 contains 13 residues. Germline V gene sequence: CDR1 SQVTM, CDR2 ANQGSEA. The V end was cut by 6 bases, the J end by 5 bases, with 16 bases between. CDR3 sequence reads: CSVGGGGLETQYF. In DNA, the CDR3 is TGCAGCGTGGGGGGAGGCGGCCTGGAGACCCAGTACTTC.

Written as DNA, the CDR3 is TGTGCCAGCTCGCCCCGGGGACTAGCGGGTTCCTACGAGCAGTACTTC. It translates to CASSPRGLAGSYEQYF. The chain links TRBV18 to TRBJ2-7, with 12 bases fitting TRBD2. The germline CDR1 and CDR2 sequences are KGHSH and LQKENI. The junction had 7 bases not matched to a gene; V was cut back by 6 bases and J by 1 base. This CDR3 is 16 amino acids long.

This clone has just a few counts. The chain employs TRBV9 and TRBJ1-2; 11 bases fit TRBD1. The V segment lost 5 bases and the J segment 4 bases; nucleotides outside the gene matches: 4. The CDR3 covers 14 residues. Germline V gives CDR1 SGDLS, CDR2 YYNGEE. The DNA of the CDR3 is TGTGCCAGCAGTGGACAGGGGGCTAGCTATGGCTACACCTTC. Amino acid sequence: CASSGQGASYGYTF.

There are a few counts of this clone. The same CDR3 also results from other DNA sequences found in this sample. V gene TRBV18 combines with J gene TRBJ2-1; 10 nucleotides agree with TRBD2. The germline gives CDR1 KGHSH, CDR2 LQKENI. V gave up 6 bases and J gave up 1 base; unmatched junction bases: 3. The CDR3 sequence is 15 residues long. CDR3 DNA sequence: TGTGCCAGCTCGCCGGGACTAGCGTCCTACAATGAGCAGTTCTTC. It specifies CASSPGLASYNEQFF.

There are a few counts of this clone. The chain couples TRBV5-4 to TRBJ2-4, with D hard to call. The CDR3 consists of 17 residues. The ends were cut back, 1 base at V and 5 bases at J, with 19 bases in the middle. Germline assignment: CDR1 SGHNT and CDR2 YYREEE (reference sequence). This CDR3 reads CASSLNGPVTIENIQYF. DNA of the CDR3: TGTGCCAGCAGCTTGAACGGTCCTGTGACAATCGAAAACATTCAGTACTTC.

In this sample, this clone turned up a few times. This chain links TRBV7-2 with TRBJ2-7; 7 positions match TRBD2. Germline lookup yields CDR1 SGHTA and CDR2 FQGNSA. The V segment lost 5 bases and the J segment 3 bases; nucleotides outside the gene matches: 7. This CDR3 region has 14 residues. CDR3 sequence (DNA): TGTGCCAGCAGCCCCCAAACTAGCGTCTACGAGCAGTACTTC. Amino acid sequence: CASSPQTSVYEQYF.

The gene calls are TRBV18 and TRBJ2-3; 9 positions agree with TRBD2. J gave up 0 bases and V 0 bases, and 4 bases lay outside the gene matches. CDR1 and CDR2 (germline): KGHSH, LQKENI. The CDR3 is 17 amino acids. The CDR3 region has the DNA TGTGCCAGCTCACCACCCGTTACTAGCGGGAGCACAGATACGCAGTATTTT. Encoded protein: CASSPPVTSGSTDTQYF.

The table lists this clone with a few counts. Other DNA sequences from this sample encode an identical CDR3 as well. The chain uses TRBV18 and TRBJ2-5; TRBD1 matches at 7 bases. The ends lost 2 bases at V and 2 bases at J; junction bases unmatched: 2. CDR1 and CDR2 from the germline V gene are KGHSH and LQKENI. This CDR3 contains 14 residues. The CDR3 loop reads CASSPGTVQETQYF. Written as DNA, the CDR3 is TGTGCCAGCTCACCAGGGACAGTTCAAGAGACCCAGTACTTC. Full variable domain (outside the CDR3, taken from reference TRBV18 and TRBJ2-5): NAGVMQNPRHLVRRRGQEARLRCSPMKGHSHVYWYRQLPEEGLKFMVYLQKENIIDESGMPKERFSAEFPKEGPSILRIQQVVRGDSAAYFCASSPGTVQETQYFGPGTRLLVL.

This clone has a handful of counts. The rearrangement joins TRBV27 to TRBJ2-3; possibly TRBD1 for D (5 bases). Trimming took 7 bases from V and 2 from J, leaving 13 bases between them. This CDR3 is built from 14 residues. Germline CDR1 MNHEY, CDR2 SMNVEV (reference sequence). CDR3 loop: CASTPAGPTDTQYF. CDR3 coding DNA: TGTGCCAGCACACCAGCAGGGCCCACAGATACGCAGTATTTT.

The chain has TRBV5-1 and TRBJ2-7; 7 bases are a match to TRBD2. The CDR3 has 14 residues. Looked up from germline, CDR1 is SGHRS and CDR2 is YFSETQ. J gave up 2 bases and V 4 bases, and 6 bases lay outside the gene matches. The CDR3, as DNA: TGCGCCAGCAGCGAAACTAGCGCGGCCTACGAGCAGTACTTC. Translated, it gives CASSETSAAYEQYF.

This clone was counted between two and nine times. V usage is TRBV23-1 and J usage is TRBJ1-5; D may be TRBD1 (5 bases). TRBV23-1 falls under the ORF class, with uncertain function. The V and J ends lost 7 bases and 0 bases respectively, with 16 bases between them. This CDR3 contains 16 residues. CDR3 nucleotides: TGCGCCAGCAACTTCCGGGACTGTTATAGCAATCAGCCCCAGCATTTT. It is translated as CASNFRDCYSNQPQHF.

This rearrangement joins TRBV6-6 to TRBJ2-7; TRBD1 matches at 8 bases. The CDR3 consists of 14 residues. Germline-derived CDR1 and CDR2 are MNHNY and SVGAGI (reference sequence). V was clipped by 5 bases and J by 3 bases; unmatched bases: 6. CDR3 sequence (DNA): TGTGCCAGCAGTCCAGAACAGGGGGGCTACGAGCAGTACTTC. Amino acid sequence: CASSPEQGGYEQYF.

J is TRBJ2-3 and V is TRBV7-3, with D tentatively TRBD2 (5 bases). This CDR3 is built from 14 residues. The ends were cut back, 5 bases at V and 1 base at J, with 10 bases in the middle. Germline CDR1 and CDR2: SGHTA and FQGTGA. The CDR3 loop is CASSPNSGTDTQYF. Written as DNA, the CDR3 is TGTGCCAGCAGCCCAAATAGCGGCACAGATACGCAGTATTTT. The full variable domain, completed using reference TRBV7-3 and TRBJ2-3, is GAGVSQTPSNKVTEKGKYVELRCDPISGHTALYWYRQSLGQGPEFLIYFQGTGAADDSGLPNDRFFAVRPEGSVSTLKIQRTERGDSAVYLCASSPNSGTDTQYFGPGTRLTVL.

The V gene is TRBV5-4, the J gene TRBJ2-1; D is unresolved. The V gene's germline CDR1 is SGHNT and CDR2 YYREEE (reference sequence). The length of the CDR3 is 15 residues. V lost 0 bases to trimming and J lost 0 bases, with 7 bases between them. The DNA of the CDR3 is TGTGCCAGCAGCTTGGCGCAGGCCTCCTACAATGAGCAGTTCTTC. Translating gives CASSLAQASYNEQFF. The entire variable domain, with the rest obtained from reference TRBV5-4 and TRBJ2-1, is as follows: ETGVTQSPTHLIKTRGQQVTLRCSSQSGHNTVSWYQQALGQGPQFIFQYYREEENGRGNFPPRFSGLQFPNYSSELNVNALELDDSALYLCASSLAQASYNEQFFGPGTRLTVL.

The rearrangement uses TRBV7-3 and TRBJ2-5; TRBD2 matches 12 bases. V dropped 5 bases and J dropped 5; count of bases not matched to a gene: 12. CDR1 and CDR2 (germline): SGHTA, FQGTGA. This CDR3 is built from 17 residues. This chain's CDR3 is CASSLWRLAGVGETQYF. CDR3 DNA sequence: TGTGCCAGCAGCCTCTGGAGACTAGCGGGAGTTGGGGAGACCCAGTACTTC.

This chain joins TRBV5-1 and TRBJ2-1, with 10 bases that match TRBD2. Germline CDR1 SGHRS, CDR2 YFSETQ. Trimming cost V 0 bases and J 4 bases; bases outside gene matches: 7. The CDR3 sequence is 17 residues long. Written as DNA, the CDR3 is TGCGCCAGCAGCTTGGGCCTAGCGGGGGCCCTTTACAATGAGCAGTTCTTC. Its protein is CASSLGLAGALYNEQFF. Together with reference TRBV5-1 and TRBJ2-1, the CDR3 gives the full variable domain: KAGVTQTPRYLIKTRGQQVTLSCSPISGHRSVSWYQQTPGQGLQFLFEYFSETQRNKGNFPGRFSGRQFSNSRSEMNVSTLELGDSALYLCASSLGLAGALYNEQFFGPGTRLTVL.

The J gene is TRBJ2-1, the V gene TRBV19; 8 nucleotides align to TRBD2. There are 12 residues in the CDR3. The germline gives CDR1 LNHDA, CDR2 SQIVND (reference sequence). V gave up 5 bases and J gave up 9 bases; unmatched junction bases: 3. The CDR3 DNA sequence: TGTGCCAGTAGTGGGGCGGGGGGTGAGCAGTTCTTC. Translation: CASSGAGGEQFF.